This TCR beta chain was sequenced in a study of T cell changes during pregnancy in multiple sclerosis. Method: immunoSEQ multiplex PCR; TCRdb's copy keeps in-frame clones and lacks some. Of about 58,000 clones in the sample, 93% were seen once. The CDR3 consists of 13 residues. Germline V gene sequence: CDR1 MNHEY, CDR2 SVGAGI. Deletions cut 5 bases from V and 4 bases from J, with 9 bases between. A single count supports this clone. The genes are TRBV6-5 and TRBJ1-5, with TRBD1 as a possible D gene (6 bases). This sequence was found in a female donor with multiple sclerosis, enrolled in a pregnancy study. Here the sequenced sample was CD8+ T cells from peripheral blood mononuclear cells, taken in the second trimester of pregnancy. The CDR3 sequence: CASSQQGNQPQHF. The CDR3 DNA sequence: TGTGCCAGCAGTCAACAGGGAAATCAGCCCCAGCATTTT.